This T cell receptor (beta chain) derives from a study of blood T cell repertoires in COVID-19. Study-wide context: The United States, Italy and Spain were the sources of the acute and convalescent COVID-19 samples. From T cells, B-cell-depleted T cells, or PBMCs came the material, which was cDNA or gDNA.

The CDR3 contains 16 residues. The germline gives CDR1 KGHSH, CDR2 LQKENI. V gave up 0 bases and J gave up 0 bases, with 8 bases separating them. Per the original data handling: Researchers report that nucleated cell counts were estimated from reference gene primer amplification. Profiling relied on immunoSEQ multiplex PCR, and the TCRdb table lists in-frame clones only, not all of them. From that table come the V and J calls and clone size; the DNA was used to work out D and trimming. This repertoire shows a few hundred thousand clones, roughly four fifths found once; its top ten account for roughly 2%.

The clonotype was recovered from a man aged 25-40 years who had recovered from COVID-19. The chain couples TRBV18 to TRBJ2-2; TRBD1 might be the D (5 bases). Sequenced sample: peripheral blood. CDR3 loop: CASSPPTDPNTGELFF. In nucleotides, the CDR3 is TGTGCCAGCTCACCACCGACAGACCCGAACACCGGGGAGCTGTTTTTT.